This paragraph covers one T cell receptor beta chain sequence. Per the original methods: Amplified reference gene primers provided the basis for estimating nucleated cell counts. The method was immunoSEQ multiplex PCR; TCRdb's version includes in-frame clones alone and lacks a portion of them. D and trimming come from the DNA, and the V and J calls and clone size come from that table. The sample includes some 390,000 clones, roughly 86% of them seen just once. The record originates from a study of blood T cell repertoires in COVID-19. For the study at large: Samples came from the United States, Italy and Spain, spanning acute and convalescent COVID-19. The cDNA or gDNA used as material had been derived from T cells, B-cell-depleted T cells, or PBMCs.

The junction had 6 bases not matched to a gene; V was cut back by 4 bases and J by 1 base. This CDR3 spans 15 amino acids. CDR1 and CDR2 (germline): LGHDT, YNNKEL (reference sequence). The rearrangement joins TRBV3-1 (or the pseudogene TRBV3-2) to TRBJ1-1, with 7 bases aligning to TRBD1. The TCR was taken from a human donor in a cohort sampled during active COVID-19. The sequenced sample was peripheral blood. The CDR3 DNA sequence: TGTGCCAGCAGCCCCACGCACAGGGGGAACACTGAAGCTTTCTTT. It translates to CASSPTHRGNTEAFF.